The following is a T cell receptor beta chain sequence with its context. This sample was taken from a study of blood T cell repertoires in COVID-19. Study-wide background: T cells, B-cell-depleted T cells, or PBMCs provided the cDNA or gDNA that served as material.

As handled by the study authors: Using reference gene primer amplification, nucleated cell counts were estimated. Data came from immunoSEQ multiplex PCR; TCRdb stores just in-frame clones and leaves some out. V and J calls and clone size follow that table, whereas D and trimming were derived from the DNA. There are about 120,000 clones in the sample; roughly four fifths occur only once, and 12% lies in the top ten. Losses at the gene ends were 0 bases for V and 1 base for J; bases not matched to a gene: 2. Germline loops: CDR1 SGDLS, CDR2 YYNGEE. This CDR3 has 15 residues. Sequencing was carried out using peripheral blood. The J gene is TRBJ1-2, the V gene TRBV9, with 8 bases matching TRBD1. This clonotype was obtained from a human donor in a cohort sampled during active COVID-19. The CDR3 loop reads CASSVGQGINYGYTF. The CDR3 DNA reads TGTGCCAGCAGCGTAGGACAGGGGATTAACTATGGCTACACCTTC.